This T cell receptor (beta chain) originates from a study of cytomegalovirus exposure and HLA in healthy donors. Comment on this clone: What it recognizes is unknown.

General study findings and limits: CMV serostatus alone was available as immune exposure information. Reports described diagnosis of cytomegalovirus status by the classifier as highly specific and sensitive. An apparent linkage of common viral pathogens to several of the most significant clusters emerged in a later analysis.

PCR used 60 Vbeta primers and 13 Jbeta primers. Only in-frame clones appear in the TCRdb table, and some are missing; sequencing was by immunoSEQ multiplex PCR. The sample yields hundreds of thousands of clones, 75% to 85% seen once. CDR1 is SGDLS and CDR2 is YYNGEE in the germline V gene. The CDR3 runs to 17 residues. After removal of 0 bases from V and 1 base from J, the junction contained 5 bases not matched to a gene. The source is a woman aged 60-70 years in good health and CMV-seropositive. J is TRBJ2-2 and V is TRBV9; 8 bases are shared with TRBD2. Sequencing was performed on PBMCs. CDR3 DNA sequence: TGTGCCAGCAGCGTAGTTGGGCTAGCGGGGAACACCGGGGAGCTGTTTTTT. Translated, it gives CASSVVGLAGNTGELFF.